This TCR beta chain was observed in a study of T cell repertoires in aging, cancer and after chemotherapy. Study information: Six age groups, ranging from 30 or younger to 70 or older, included the donors.

Multiplex touch-down PCR with TRB-A/B primers amplified rearranged V-D-J TRB sequences. TCRdb fed the multiplex PCR reads into MiXCR, producing one record per CDR3 protein. In the table there are 500 to 700 distinct CDR3 sequences, approximately 19% of which are singletons. CDR1 is MDHEN and CDR2 is SYDVKM in the germline V gene. The CDR3 has 14 residues. The ends lost 10 bases at V and 7 bases at J; junction bases unmatched: 10. Amplification of TCR beta used genomic DNA extracted from peripheral blood. This clonotype was recorded a few times. Its antigen remains unidentified. Study observations and caveats: Age-matched healthy donors had significantly more diverse, less clonal blood TCR repertoires than untreated cancer patients.

This receptor was obtained from a human donor with a solid tumor. The chain has TRBV28 and TRBJ2-7, with 13 bases lining up with TRBD2. The source material was blood. The CDR3 is CATLGTSGVGEQYF. As DNA, the CDR3 is TGTGCCACCCTGGGGACTAGCGGGGTGGGGGAGCAGTACTTC.